One T cell receptor (beta chain) is described in this entry. The source of the sample is a study of T cell responses to AZD1222 COVID-19 vaccine. Profiling relied on immunoSEQ multiplex PCR, and the TCRdb table lists in-frame clones only, not all of them. In the table there are 110,000 to 150,000 clones, over 90% of which are singletons. This CDR3 has 12 amino acids. CDR1 KGHDR and CDR2 SFDVKD come from the germline V gene. The germline V and J ends were trimmed by 4 bases and 6 bases, with 6 bases remaining between them. The clonotype was recovered from an adult in good health. The chain combines TRBV24-1 with TRBJ2-1; D gene uncertain. Sequenced here: peripheral blood, sampled on day 0 of AZD1222 vaccination. The chain's CDR3 is CATSESSNEQFF. CDR3 coding DNA: TGTGCCACCAGTGAAAGTTCCAATGAGCAGTTCTTC.